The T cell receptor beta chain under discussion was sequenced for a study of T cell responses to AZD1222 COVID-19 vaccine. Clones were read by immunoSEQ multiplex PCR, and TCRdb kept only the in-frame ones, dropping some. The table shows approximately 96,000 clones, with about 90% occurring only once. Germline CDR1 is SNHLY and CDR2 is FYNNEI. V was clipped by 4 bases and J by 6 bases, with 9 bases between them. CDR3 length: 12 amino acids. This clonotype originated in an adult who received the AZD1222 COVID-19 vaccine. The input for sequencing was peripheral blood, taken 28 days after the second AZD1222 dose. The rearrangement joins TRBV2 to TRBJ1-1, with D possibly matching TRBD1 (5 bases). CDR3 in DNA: TGTGCCAGCAGTGGGGACGGGGCTGAAGCTTTCTTT. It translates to CASSGDGAEAFF.